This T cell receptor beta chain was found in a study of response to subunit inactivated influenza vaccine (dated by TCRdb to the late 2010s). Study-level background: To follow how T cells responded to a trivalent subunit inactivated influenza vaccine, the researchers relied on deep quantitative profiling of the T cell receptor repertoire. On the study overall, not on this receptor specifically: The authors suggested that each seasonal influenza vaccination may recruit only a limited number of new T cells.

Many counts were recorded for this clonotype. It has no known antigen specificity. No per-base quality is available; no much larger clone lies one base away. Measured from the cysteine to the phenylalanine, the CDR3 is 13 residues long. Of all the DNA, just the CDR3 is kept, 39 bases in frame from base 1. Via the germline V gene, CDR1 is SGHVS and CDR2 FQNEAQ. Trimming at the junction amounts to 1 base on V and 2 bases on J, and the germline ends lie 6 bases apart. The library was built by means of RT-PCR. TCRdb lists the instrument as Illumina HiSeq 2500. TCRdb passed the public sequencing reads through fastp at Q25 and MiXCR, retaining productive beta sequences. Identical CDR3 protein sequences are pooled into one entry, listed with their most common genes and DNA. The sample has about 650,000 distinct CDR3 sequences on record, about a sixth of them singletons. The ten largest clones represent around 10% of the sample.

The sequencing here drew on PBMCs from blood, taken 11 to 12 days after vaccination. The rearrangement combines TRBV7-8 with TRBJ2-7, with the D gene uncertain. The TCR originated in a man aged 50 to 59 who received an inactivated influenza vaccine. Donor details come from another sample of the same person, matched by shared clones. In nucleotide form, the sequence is TGTGCCAGCAGCTTAGTTGAGCCCTACGAGCAGTACTTC. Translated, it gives CASSLVEPYEQYF.